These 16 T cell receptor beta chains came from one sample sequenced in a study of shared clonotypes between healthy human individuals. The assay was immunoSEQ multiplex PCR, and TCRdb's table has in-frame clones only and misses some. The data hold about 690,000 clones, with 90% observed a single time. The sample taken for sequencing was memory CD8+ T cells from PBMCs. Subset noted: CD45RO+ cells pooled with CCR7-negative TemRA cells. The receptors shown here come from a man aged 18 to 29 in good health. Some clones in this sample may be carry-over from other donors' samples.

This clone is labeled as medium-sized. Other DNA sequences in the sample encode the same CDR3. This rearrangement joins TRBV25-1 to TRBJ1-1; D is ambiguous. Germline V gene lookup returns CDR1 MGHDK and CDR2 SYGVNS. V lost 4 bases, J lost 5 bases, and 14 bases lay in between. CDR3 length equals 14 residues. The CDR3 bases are TGTGCCAGCAGTGGTATGGGAAGGGTAACTGAAGCTTTCTTT. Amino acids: CASSGMGRVTEAFF.

CDR3 region: CASSTGSNTEAFF. The CDR3 region has the DNA TGTGCCAGTAGTACAGGCTCGAACACTGAAGCTTTCTTT. This chain links TRBV19 with TRBJ1-1, with D unclear. The CDR3 has 13 residues. Germline CDR1 LNHDA, CDR2 SQIVND (reference sequence). V lost 4 bases and J 1 base, leaving 7 bases between the germline ends.

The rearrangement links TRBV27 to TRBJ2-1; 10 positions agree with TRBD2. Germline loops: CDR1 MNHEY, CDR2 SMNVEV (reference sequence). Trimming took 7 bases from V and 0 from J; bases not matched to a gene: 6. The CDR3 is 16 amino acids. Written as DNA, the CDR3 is TGTGCCAGCAATCTAGCGGGAGCAACCTCCTACAATGAGCAGTTCTTC. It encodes CASNLAGATSYNEQFF.

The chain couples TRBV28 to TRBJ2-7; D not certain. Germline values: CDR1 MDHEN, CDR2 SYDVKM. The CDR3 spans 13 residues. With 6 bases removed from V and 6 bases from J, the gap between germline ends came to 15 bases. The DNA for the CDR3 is TGTGCCAGCAGCACCCTTATTATTTCCGAGCAGTACTTC. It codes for CASSTLIISEQYF.

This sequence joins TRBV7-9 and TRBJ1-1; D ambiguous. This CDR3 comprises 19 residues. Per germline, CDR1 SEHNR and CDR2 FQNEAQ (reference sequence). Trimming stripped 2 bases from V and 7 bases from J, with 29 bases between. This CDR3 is CASSLPSTTDAEGLIEAFF. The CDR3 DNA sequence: TGTGCCAGCAGCTTACCCTCGACGACGGACGCAGAAGGCCTTATTGAAGCTTTCTTT.

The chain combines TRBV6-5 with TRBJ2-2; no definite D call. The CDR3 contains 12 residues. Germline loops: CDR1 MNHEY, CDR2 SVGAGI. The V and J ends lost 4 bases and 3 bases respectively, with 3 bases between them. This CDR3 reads CASSFYTGELFF. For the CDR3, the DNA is TGTGCCAGCAGTTTCTACACCGGGGAGCTGTTTTTT.

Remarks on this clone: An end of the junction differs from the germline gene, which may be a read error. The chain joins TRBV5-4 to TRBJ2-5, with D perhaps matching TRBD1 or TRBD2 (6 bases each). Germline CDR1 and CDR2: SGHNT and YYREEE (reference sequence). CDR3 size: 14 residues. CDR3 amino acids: CASSFKGGREAQYF. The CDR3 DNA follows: TGTGCCAGCAGCTTTAAGGGGGGAAGAGAGGCCCAGTACTTC.

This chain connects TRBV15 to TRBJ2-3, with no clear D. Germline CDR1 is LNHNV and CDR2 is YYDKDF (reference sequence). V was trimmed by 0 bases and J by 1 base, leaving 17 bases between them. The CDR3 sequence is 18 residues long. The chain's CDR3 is CATSRDLSIAAGTDTQYF. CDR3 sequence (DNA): TGTGCCACCAGCAGAGACCTCTCTATTGCGGCCGGCACAGATACGCAGTATTTT.

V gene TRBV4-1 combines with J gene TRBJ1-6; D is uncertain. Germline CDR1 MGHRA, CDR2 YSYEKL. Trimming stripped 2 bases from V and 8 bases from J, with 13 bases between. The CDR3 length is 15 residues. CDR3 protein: CASSQFGGGDSPLHF. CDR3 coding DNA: TGCGCCAGCAGCCAATTCGGCGGTGGTGATTCACCCCTCCACTTT.

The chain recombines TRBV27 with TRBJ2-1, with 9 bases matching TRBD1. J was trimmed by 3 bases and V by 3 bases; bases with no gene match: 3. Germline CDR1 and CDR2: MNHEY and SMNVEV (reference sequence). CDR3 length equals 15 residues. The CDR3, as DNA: TGTGCCAGCAGTTTCCGGGACAGGGTCTACAATGAGCAGTTCTTC. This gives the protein CASSFRDRVYNEQFF.

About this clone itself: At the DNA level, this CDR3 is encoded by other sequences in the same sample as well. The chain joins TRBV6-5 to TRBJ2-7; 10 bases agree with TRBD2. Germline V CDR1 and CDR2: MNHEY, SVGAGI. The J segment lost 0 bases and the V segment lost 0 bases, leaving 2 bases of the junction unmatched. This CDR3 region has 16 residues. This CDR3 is CASSYSSGGVSYEQYF. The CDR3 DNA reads TGTGCCAGCAGTTACTCGAGCGGGGGGGTCTCCTACGAGCAGTACTTC.

The CDR3 reads CASSSSLSRTRRETQYF. The CDR3 nucleotides are TGTGCCAGCAGTTCCTCCCTCTCACGGACTAGAAGGGAGACCCAGTACTTC. The genes are TRBV28 and TRBJ2-5, with 7 bases aligning to TRBD2. Germline V lookup: CDR1 MDHEN, CDR2 SYDVKM. V lost 4 bases to trimming and J lost 5 bases; unmatched junction nucleotides: 16. CDR3 size: 17 residues.

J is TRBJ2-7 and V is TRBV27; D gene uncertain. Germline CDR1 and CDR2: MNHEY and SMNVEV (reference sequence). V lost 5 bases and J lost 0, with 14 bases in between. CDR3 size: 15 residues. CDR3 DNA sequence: TGTGCCAGCAGTGACCGGACGCGTAGCTCCTACGAGCAGTACTTC. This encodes CASSDRTRSSYEQYF.

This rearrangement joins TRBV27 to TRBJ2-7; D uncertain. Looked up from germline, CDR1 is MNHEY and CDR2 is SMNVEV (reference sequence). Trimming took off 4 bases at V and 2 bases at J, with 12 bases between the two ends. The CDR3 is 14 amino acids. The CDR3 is CASSSLSPAYEQYF. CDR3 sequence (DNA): TGTGCCAGCAGTTCCCTGAGCCCGGCCTACGAGCAGTACTTC.

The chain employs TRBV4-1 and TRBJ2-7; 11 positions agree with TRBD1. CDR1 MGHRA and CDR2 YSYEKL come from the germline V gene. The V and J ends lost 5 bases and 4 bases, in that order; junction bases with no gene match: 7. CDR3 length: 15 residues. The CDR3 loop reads CASSVTRDRGYEQYF. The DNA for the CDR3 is TGCGCCAGCAGCGTTACCCGGGACAGGGGGTACGAGCAGTACTTC.

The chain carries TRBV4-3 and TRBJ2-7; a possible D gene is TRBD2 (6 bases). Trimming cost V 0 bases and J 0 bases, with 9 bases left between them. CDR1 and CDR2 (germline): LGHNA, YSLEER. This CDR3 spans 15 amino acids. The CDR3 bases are TGCGCCAGCAGCCAAGACCGGGACTTCTCCTACGAGCAGTACTTC. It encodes CASSQDRDFSYEQYF.